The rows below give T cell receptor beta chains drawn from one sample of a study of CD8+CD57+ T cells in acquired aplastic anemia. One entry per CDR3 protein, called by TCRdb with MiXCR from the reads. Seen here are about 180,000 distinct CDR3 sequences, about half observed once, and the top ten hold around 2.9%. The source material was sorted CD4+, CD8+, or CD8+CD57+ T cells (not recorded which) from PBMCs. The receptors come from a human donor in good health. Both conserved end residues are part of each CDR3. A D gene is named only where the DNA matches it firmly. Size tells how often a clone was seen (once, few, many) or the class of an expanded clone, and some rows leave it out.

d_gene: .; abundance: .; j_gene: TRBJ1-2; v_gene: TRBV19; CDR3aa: CASSIGTLNYGYTF; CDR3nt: TGTGCCAGTAGTATCGGGACATTGAACTATGGCTACACCTTC
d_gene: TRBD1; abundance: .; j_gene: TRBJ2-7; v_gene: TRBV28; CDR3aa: CASSLGGTGRAYEQYF; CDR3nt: TGTGCCAGCAGTTTAGGTGGGACAGGGAGAGCCTACGAGCAGTACTTC
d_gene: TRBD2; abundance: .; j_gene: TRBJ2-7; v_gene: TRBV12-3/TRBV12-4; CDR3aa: CASSLGAGAYEQYF; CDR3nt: TGTGCCAGCAGTTTAGGGGCGGGAGCTTACGAGCAGTACTTC
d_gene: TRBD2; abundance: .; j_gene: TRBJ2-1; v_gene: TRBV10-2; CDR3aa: CASRPGTSGSNEQFF; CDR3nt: TGCGCCAGCAGACCCGGGACTAGCGGGAGTAATGAGCAGTTCTTC
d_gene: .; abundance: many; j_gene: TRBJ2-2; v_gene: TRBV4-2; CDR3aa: CASHSDLTGELFF; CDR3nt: TGTGCCAGCCATAGCGACCTCACCGGGGAGCTGTTTTTT
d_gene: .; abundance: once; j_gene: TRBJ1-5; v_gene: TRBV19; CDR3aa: CASSLLGARQPQHF; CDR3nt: TGTGCCAGTAGTCTACTGGGGGCTCGACAGCCCCAGCATTTT
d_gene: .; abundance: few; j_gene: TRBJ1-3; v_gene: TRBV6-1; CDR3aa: CASSQYRDSGNTIYF; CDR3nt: TGTGCCAGCAGTCAATACCGGGACTCTGGAAACACCATATATTTT
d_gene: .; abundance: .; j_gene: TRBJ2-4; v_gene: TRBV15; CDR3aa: CATSRADGTVAKNIQYF; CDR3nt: TGTGCCACCAGCAGAGCAGACGGGACGGTAGCCAAAAACATTCAGTACTTC
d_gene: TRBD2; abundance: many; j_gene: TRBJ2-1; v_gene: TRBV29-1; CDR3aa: CSVNGLAGVNEQFF; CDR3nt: TGCAGCGTTAATGGACTAGCGGGAGTAAACGAGCAGTTCTTC
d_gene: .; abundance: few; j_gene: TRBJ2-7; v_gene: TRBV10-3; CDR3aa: CAISERRQDYEQYF; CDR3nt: TGTGCCATCAGTGAGCGGAGGCAGGACTACGAGCAGTACTTC
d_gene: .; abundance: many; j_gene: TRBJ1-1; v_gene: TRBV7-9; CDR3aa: CASSFRTVNTEAFF; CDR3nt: TGTGCCAGCAGCTTTCGGACTGTGAACACTGAAGCTTTCTTT
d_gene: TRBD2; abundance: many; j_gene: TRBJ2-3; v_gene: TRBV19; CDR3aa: CASSERLAGQLDTQYF; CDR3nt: TGTGCCAGTAGTGAAAGACTAGCGGGACAGTTAGATACGCAGTATTTT